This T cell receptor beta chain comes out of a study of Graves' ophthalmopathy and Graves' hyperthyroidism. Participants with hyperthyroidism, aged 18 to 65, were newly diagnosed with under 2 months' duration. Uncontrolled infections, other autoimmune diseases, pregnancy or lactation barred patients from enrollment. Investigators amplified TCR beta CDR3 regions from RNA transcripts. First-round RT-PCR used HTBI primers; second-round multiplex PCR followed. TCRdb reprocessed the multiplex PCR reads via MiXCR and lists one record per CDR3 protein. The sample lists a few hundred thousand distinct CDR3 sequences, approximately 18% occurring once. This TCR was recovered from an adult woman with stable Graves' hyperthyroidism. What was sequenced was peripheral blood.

The CDR3 bases are TGTGCCAGCAGCTTAGGGGTAGGGCCCAAAAACATTCAGTACTTC. It is translated as CASSLGVGPKNIQYF. J is TRBJ2-4 and V is TRBV7-6; no definite D call. Germline V gives CDR1 SGHVS, CDR2 FNYEAQ. V was shortened by 1 base and J by 2 bases, with 9 bases between the two germline ends. The CDR3 length is 15 residues.